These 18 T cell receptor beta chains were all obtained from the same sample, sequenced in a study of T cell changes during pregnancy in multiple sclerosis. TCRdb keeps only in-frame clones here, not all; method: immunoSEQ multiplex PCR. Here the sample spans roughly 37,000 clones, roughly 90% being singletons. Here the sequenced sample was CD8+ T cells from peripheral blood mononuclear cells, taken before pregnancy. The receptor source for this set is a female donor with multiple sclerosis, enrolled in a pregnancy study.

CDR3 sequence reads: CASSVSPGTASYEQYF. CDR3 coding DNA: TGTGCCAGCAGCGTGTCCCCCGGGACAGCCTCCTACGAGCAGTACTTC. The genes are TRBV9 and TRBJ2-7; 7 positions match TRBD1. The CDR3 totals 16 residues. The V and J ends lost 2 bases and 0 bases, in that order; junction bases with no gene match: 8. Looked up from germline, CDR1 is SGDLS and CDR2 is YYNGEE. The whole variable domain, remainder taken from reference TRBV9 and TRBJ2-7, is DSGVTQTPKHLITATGQRVTLRCSPRSGDLSVYWYQQSLDQGLQFLIQYYNGEERAKGNILERFSAQQFPDLHSELNLSSLELGDSALYFCASSVSPGTASYEQYFGPGTRLTVT.

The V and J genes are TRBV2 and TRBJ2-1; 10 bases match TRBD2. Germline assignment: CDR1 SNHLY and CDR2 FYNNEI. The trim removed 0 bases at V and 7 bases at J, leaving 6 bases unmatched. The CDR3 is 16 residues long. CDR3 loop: CASSEAGAGGPNEQFF. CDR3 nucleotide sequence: TGTGCCAGCAGTGAAGCTGGAGCGGGAGGGCCTAATGAGCAGTTCTTC.

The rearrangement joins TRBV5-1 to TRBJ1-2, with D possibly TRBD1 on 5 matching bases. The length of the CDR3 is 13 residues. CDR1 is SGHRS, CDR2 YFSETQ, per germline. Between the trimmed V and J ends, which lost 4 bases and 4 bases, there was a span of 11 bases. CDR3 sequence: CASSRDLSYGYTF. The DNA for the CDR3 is TGCGCCAGCAGCCGGGACTTGAGCTATGGCTACACCTTC.

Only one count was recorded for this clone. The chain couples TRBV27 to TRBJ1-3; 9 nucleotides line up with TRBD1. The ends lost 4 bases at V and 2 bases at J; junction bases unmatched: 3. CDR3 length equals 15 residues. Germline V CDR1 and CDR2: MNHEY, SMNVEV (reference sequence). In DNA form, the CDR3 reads TGTGCCAGCAGTTCACAGGGGGCGACTGGAAACACCATATATTTT. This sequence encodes CASSSQGATGNTIYF.

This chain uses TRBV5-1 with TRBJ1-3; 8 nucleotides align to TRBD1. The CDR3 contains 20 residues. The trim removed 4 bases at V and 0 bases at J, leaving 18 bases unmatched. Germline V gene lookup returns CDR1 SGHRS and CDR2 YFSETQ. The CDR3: CASSPDRRGPEKNSGNTIYF. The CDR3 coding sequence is TGCGCCAGCAGCCCCGACCGCAGGGGGCCGGAAAAAAACTCTGGAAACACCATATATTTT.

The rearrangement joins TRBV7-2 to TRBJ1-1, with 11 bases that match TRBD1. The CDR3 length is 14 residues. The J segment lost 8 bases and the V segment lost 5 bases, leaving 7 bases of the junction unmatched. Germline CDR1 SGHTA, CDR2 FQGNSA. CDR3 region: CASSPGTGGEEAFF. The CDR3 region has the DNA TGTGCCAGCAGCCCAGGGACAGGGGGGGAAGAAGCTTTCTTT.

Here the CDR3 reads CASSSPPAGADTQYF. The CDR3, as DNA: TGTGCCAGCAGCTCTCCGCCCGCGGGAGCAGATACGCAGTATTTT. The chain links TRBV7-6 to TRBJ2-3, with 7 bases identical to TRBD2. CDR1 and CDR2 from the germline V gene are SGHVS and FNYEAQ. Germline trimming cut 4 bases from V and 4 bases from J; bases unmatched to any gene: 8. The CDR3 contains 15 residues.

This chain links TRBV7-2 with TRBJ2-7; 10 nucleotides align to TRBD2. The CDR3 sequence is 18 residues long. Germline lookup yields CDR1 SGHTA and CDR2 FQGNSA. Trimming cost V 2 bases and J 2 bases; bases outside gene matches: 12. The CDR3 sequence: CASSLNWNRAGGPYEQYF. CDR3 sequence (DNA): TGTGCCAGCAGCTTAAATTGGAATCGAGCGGGAGGGCCCTACGAGCAGTACTTC.

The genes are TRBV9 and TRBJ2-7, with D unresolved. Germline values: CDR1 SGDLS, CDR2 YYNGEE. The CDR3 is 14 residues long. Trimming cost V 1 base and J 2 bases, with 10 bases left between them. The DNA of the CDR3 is TGTGCCAGCAGCGTAACCAACCGAGCCTACGAGCAGTACTTC. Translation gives CASSVTNRAYEQYF.

CDR3 protein: CASSSGVADTQYF. In DNA form, the CDR3 reads TGTGCCAGCAGCTCCGGGGTGGCAGATACGCAGTATTTT. The genes are TRBV7-6 and TRBJ2-3; possible D gene TRBD2, 5 bases. CDR1 is SGHVS, CDR2 FNYEAQ, per germline. The CDR3 totals 13 residues. V shed 4 bases and J shed 4 bases, with 9 bases lying between them.

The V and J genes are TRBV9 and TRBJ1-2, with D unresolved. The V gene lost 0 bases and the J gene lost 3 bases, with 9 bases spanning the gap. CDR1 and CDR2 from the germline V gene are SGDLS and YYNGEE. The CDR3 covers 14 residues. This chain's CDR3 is CASSVGSTDYGYTF. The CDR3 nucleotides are TGTGCCAGCAGCGTAGGAAGTACGGACTATGGCTACACCTTC.

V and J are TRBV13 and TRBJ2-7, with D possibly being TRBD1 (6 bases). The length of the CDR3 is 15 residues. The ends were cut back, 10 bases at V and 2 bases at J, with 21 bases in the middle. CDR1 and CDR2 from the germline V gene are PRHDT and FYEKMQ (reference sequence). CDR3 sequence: CANTPQGFRTYEQYF. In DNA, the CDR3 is TGTGCCAACACGCCTCAGGGGTTCCGAACCTACGAGCAGTACTTC.

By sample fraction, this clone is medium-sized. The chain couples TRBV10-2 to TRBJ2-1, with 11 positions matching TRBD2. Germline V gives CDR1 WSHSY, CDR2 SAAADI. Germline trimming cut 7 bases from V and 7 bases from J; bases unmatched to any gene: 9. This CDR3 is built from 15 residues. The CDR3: CASTQTSGISNEQFF. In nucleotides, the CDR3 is TGCGCCAGCACTCAGACTAGCGGGATTAGTAATGAGCAGTTCTTC.

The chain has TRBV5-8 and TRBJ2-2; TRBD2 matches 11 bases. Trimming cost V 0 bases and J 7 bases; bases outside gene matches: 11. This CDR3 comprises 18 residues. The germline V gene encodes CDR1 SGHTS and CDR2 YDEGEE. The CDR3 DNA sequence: TGTGCCAGCAGCTTGGCCCTAGCGGGAGGCCCCGGGATCGGGGAGCTGTTTTTT. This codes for CASSLALAGGPGIGELFF.

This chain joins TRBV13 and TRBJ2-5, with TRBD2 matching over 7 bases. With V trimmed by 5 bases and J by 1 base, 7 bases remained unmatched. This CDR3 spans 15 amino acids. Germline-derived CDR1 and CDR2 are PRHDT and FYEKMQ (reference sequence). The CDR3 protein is CASSAWTSGQETQYF. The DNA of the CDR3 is TGTGCCAGCAGCGCCTGGACTAGTGGCCAAGAGACCCAGTACTTC.

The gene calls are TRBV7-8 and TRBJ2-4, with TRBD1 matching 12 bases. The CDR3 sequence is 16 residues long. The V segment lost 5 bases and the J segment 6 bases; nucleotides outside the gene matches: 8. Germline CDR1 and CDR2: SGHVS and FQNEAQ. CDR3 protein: CASSLGGTGGGNIQYF. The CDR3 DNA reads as TGTGCCAGCAGCCTGGGGGGGACAGGGGGCGGAAACATTCAGTACTTC.

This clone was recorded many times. CDR3 sequence reads: CASSHGINQPQHF. The DNA for the CDR3 is TGCGCCAGCAGCCACGGTATCAATCAGCCCCAGCATTTT. J is TRBJ1-5 and V is TRBV4-1; D is ambiguous. The germline V and J ends were trimmed by 3 bases and 3 bases, with 6 bases remaining between them. CDR3 size: 13 residues. The germline V gene has CDR1 MGHRA and CDR2 YSYEKL.

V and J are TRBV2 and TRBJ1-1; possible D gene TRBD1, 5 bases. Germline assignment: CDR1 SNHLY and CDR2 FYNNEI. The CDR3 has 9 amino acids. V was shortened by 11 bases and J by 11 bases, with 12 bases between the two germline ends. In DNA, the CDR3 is TGTGCCGGCACAGGAGGCGCTTTCTTT. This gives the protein CAGTGGAFF.